What follows are 8 T cell receptor beta chains derived from one specimen sequenced in a study of identical twins. TCRdb ran MiXCR on the 5' RACE reads and lists one entry per CDR3 protein. The sample shows about 280,000 distinct CDR3 sequences, 6.5% to 9.5% of them seen only once. The data were also submitted as part of a second study, on yellow fever vaccine responses in identical twins.

The sequencing sample was made of memory (CD45RO+) T cells sorted from blood. These receptor sequences come from a woman aged 18-29 years in good health.

This clonotype has at least ten counts. The rearrangement links TRBV7-9 to TRBJ2-7; 7 bases map to TRBD1. The V gene end was trimmed by 0 bases and the J gene end by 1 base; junction bases not matched to a gene: 6. CDR1 and CDR2 (germline): SEHNR, FQNEAQ (reference sequence). The CDR3 extends over 16 amino acids. This CDR3 is CASSLALGTESYEQYV. The CDR3 DNA follows: TGTGCCAGCAGCTTAGCGCTAGGGACAGAGTCCTACGAGCAGTACGTC.

For this clonotype: Sequence at one end of the junction differs from germline and may be a read error. The chain is built from TRBV7-6 and TRBJ2-6, with a tentative D call TRBD1 (5 bases). Germline V CDR1 and CDR2: SGHVS, FNYEAQ. This CDR3 spans 19 amino acids. The CDR3 region has the DNA TGTGCCTGCAGCTCACAGGCCCCGACTCAATTCTCTGGGGCCAACGTCCTGACTTTC. Translation gives CACSSQAPTQFSGANVLTF.

The table lists this clonotype with a few counts. The chain has TRBV2 and TRBJ2-1, with D possibly TRBD2 on 5 matching bases. Trimming cost V 6 bases and J 2 bases, with 8 bases left between them. Germline CDR1 is SNHLY and CDR2 is FYNNEI. The CDR3 runs to 13 residues. The chain's CDR3 is CASSGGPYNEQFF. The DNA for the CDR3 is TGTGCCAGCAGCGGAGGACCCTACAATGAGCAGTTCTTC.

The chain combines TRBV5-6 with TRBJ2-1; 8 bases are shared with TRBD1. J gave up 6 bases and V 5 bases, and 10 bases lay outside the gene matches. Per germline, CDR1 SGHDT and CDR2 YYEEEE. The CDR3 spans 15 residues. DNA of the CDR3: TGTGCCAGCAGTTTTGTGCGGACAGGGACCAATGAGCAGTTCTTC. Its protein is CASSFVRTGTNEQFF.

This clonotype came up many times. The genes are TRBV20-1 and TRBJ2-3, with D perhaps matching TRBD1 or TRBD2 (7 bases each). CDR3 length equals 14 residues. Germline-derived CDR1 and CDR2 are DFQATT and SNEGSKA (reference sequence). V lost 3 bases to trimming and J lost 1 base, with 11 bases between them. The CDR3 nucleotides are TGCAGTGCTAGGACAGGGAGGGGCACAGATACGCAGTATTTT. Translated, it gives CSARTGRGTDTQYF.

The chain has TRBV3-1 and TRBJ2-3; unclear D gene. CDR3 length: 14 amino acids. Between the trimmed V and J ends, which lost 0 bases and 5 bases, there was a span of 9 bases. From germline, CDR1 is LGHDT and CDR2 YNNKEL (reference sequence). The CDR3 coding sequence is TGTGCCAGCAGCCAAGAAAGGGTTCTAGATACGCAGTATTTT. Translated, it gives CASSQERVLDTQYF.

This clonotype was observed a few times. The V call is TRBV6-5, the J call TRBJ2-1; TRBD2 aligns across 8 bases. The CDR3 has 16 residues. Germline values: CDR1 MNHEY, CDR2 SVGAGI. The junction had 14 bases not matched to a gene; V was cut back by 6 bases and J by 7 bases. CDR3 region: CASSLTGTSIGNEQFF. The CDR3 nucleotides read TGTGCCAGCAGCTTAACCGGGACTAGTATTGGGAATGAGCAGTTCTTC.

This clonotype showed up just a few times. The chain is built from TRBV28 and TRBJ2-1; D gene uncertain. Trimming stripped 2 bases from V and 0 bases from J, with 8 bases between. Germline V lookup: CDR1 MDHEN, CDR2 SYDVKM. CDR3 length: 15 amino acids. CDR3 sequence: CASSLDLVSYNEQFF. In nucleotides, the CDR3 is TGTGCCAGCAGTTTAGACTTGGTCTCCTACAATGAGCAGTTCTTC.